Listed below are T cell receptor beta chains from one sample, sequenced in a study of blood T cell repertoires in COVID-19. The data were produced by immunoSEQ multiplex PCR, yet TCRdb's version contains in-frame clones alone and is incomplete. Among just under 75,000 clones listed, over 80% were seen once. Input material: peripheral blood. The receptors shown here come from a man older than 75 with active or convalescent COVID-19. Both conserved end residues are trimmed from each CDR3.

V gene,J gene,CDR3 protein
TRBV5-1,TRBJ1-1,ASSPQGKAEAF
TRBV3-1/TRBV3-2,TRBJ1-2,ASSQEMVVNYGYT
TRBV3-1/TRBV3-2,TRBJ1-1,ASSPATGRTEAF
TRBV5-1,TRBJ2-3,ASSLVAGGGTDTQY
TRBV6-2/TRBV6-3,TRBJ1-2,ASSLAGQNYGYT
TRBV11-3,TRBJ2-3,ASSKRTGSTDTQY
TRBV19,TRBJ2-1,ATQLAAGYNEQF
TRBV11-2,TRBJ1-6,ASTRTGEASPLH
TRBV19,TRBJ2-4,ASNPLSGPAKNIQY
TRBV11-2,TRBJ2-2,ASSLAGRYTGELF